This T cell receptor beta chain stems from a study of cytomegalovirus exposure and HLA in healthy donors. Study-wide results and caveats: Within an earlier analysis, most TCR beta V segments proved productive either about 90% or about 30% of the time. Accurate prediction of HLA-A and HLA-B alleles (for most subjects) was reportedly achieved from TCR beta sequences.

The germline V gene has CDR1 SGHNT and CDR2 YYREEE (reference sequence). The CDR3 totals 14 residues. V dropped 4 bases and J dropped 5 bases, with 12 bases sitting between them. This clone was seen only a few times. What it binds is unknown. The PCR made use of 60 Vbeta and 13 Jbeta primers. Only in-frame clones appear in the TCRdb table, and some are missing; sequencing was by immunoSEQ multiplex PCR. The top ten hold about 2.2% of the sample, which has under 150,000 clones, over 75% seen once. Sample: PBMCs. The gene calls are TRBV5-4 and TRBJ1-4; TRBD1 might be the D (5 bases). The clonotype originates from a man younger than 40 in good health and CMV-seronegative. CDR3 in amino acids: CASSAGQGNEKLFF. The CDR3 DNA is TGTGCCAGCAGCGCCGGACAAGGGAATGAAAAACTGTTTTTT. The whole variable domain, filled in from reference TRBV5-4 and TRBJ1-4, reads ETGVTQSPTHLIKTRGQQVTLRCSSQSGHNTVSWYQQALGQGPQFIFQYYREEENGRGNFPPRFSGLQFPNYSSELNVNALELDDSALYLCASSAGQGNEKLFFGSGTQLSVL.